This T cell receptor (beta chain) was captured in a study of blood T cell repertoires in COVID-19. On the study more broadly: Sites in the United States, Italy and Spain provided acute and convalescent COVID-19 samples.

Study processing details: Estimation of nucleated cell counts was performed using reference gene primer amplification. Some clones are missing from TCRdb's copy, which holds only in-frame ones; the method was immunoSEQ multiplex PCR. V, J and clone size reflect that table, while D and trimming were determined from the DNA. The sample includes 300,000 to 400,000 clones, over 80% of them seen just once. Living in roughly 25 US areas, the participants were between roughly 18 and 89 years of age. Two negative PCRs, clearance, or symptom resolution characterized the recovered Cohort 3 donors. The length of the CDR3 is 14 residues. V gave up 3 bases and J gave up 4 bases; unmatched junction bases: 4. Germline V gene data show CDR1 as MDHEN and CDR2 as SYDVKM.

V and J are TRBV28 and TRBJ1-1; 8 nucleotides line up with TRBD1. Sequenced sample: PBMCs or T cells enriched from blood (not recorded which). The clonotype comes from a man aged 30 to 45 who had recovered from COVID-19. CDR3 DNA sequence: TGTGCCAGCAGTTTTACAGGGGGACTCACTGAAGCTTTCTTT. Protein product: CASSFTGGLTEAFF.